The 27 T cell receptor beta chains given below trace back to one sample, sequenced in a study of cytomegalovirus exposure and HLA in healthy donors (dated 2017 in TCRdb). Receptors were amplified or captured by the immunoSEQ multiplex PCR assay. A mixture of 60 forward primers for TCR Vbeta segments and 13 reverse primers for TCR Jbeta segments was used in the multiplex PCR. Entries here come from immuneACCESS through TCRdb and include only in-frame sequences with V and J called. Some clones fail to appear in such tables; in the studies checked, an unresolved V gene covers under half of the shortfall, and the cause of the remainder is unknown. For this sample the table gives about 130,000 clones, of which approximately 80% were detected only once. The ten most abundant clones make up approximately 2% of the sample. Material: PBMCs. These TCRs come from a man aged 30 to 45 in good health and CMV-seronegative.

The chain couples TRBV7-2 to TRBJ1-5, with 7 bases lining up with TRBD1. CDR3 length equals 13 residues. Germline CDR1 SGHTA, CDR2 FQGNSA. Trimming cost V 5 bases and J 15 bases; bases outside gene matches: 13. Here the CDR3 DNA reads TGTGCCAGCAGCCCACTCACCTCTGACAGGGCGCATTTT. Translation: CASSPLTSDRAHF.

V usage is TRBV7-2 and J usage is TRBJ1-1; possibly TRBD1 for D (5 bases). Germline-derived CDR1 and CDR2 are SGHTA and FQGNSA. Trimming shortened V by 2 bases and J by 8 bases, and 6 bases separated the two germline ends. This CDR3 is 11 amino acids long. In nucleotides, the CDR3 is TGTGCCAGCAGCTTAAACAGGGAAGCTTTCTTT. Translating gives CASSLNREAFF. The whole variable domain, remainder taken from reference TRBV7-2 and TRBJ1-1, is GAGVSQSPSNKVTEKGKDVELRCDPISGHTALYWYRQSLGQGLEFLIYFQGNSAPDKSGLPSDRFSAERTGGSVSTLTIQRTQQEDSAVYLCASSLNREAFFGQGTRLTVV.

CDR3 bases: TGTGCCAGCAGTTCCGGACAGGGCGGGATTGAAAAACTGTTTTTT. Protein: CASSSGQGGIEKLFF. The chain employs TRBV28 and TRBJ1-4; 8 bases match TRBD1. The CDR3 spans 15 residues. In germline, CDR1 is MDHEN, CDR2 SYDVKM. Trimming cost V 4 bases and J 7 bases; bases outside gene matches: 8.

This rearrangement joins TRBV19 to TRBJ1-5, with D possibly matching TRBD1 (6 bases). Germline CDR1 LNHDA, CDR2 SQIVND (reference sequence). Trimming cost V 3 bases and J 5 bases, with 14 bases left between them. The CDR3 totals 15 residues. Written as DNA, the CDR3 is TGTGCCAGTAGTATGGGGGCGGTGGGGTATCAGCCCCAGCATTTT. Its protein is CASSMGAVGYQPQHF. Full variable domain (missing parts from reference TRBV19 and TRBJ1-5): DGGITQSPKYLFRKEGQNVTLSCEQNLNHDAMYWYRQDPGQGLRLIYYSQIVNDFQKGDIAEGYSVSREKKESFPLTVTSAQKNPTAFYLCASSMGAVGYQPQHFGDGTRLSIL.

The chain carries TRBV7-2 and TRBJ1-2; perhaps TRBD1 as D (6 bases). Germline loops: CDR1 SGHTA, CDR2 FQGNSA. The CDR3 runs 16 residues. V lost 5 bases, J lost 8 bases, and 24 bases lay in between. DNA for the CDR3: TGTGCCAGCAGCAATAACCCGGACAGATGGTTGGGAGGCTACACCTTC. Translation gives CASSNNPDRWLGGYTF.

The chain has TRBV4-3 and TRBJ1-3; D may be TRBD1 (5 bases). The CDR3 sequence is 17 residues long. The germline gives CDR1 LGHNA, CDR2 YSLEER. Trimming cost V 0 bases and J 2 bases, with 14 bases left between them. The CDR3 sequence is CASSQDREGIAGNTIYF. CDR3 nucleotides: TGCGCCAGCAGCCAAGATCGGGAGGGGATAGCTGGAAACACCATATATTTT.

The sample holds one count of this clone. The chain employs TRBV6-1 and TRBJ2-1, with D hard to call. Germline CDR1 is MNHNS and CDR2 is SASEGT. V was shortened by 4 bases and J by 8 bases, with 6 bases between the two germline ends. The CDR3 is 11 amino acids. CDR3 sequence (DNA): TGTGCCAGCAGTGTTTATTATGAGCAGTTCTTC. This gives the protein CASSVYYEQFF.

This clone occurred a few times. CDR3 nucleotides: TGTGCCAGCAGTTGGGGGACTAGCGGAGATACGCAGTATTTT. It specifies CASSWGTSGDTQYF. The chain is built from TRBV6-6 and TRBJ2-3; 11 bases map to TRBD2. The CDR3 runs to 14 residues. The germline CDR1 and CDR2 sequences are MNHNY and SVGAGI (reference sequence). V was clipped by 4 bases and J by 5 bases; unmatched bases: 2.

The chain combines TRBV5-4 with TRBJ2-5, with 7 bases matching TRBD1. V was clipped by 0 bases and J by 2 bases; unmatched bases: 4. In germline, CDR1 is SGHNT, CDR2 YYREEE (reference sequence). The CDR3 covers 15 residues. The chain's CDR3 is CASSLAGTDQETQYF. As DNA, the CDR3 is TGTGCCAGCAGCTTGGCCGGGACAGATCAAGAGACCCAGTACTTC. Variable domain in full (rest from reference TRBV5-4 and TRBJ2-5): ETGVTQSPTHLIKTRGQQVTLRCSSQSGHNTVSWYQQALGQGPQFIFQYYREEENGRGNFPPRFSGLQFPNYSSELNVNALELDDSALYLCASSLAGTDQETQYFGPGTRLLVL.

The genes are TRBV5-6 and TRBJ1-3; the D is unclear. Trimming took 1 base from V and 4 from J, leaving 15 bases between them. Germline values: CDR1 SGHDT, CDR2 YYEEEE. This CDR3 contains 16 residues. The CDR3 sequence: CASSLFDPGSGNTIYF. For the CDR3, the DNA is TGTGCCAGCAGCTTGTTCGATCCGGGATCAGGAAACACCATATATTTT.

V usage is TRBV5-4 and J usage is TRBJ1-1, with D hard to call. With 1 base removed from V and 0 bases from J, the gap between germline ends came to 10 bases. The length of the CDR3 is 15 residues. Per the germline V gene, CDR1 is SGHNT and CDR2 is YYREEE (reference sequence). This chain's CDR3 is CASSLSPAMNTEAFF. Written as DNA, the CDR3 is TGTGCCAGCAGCTTGTCTCCAGCGATGAACACTGAAGCTTTCTTT.

V usage is TRBV19 and J usage is TRBJ1-1; 10 bases map to TRBD1. Germline V gene sequence: CDR1 LNHDA, CDR2 SQIVND (reference sequence). The CDR3 runs to 13 residues. V lost 7 bases to trimming and J lost 4 bases; unmatched junction nucleotides: 3. The CDR3 here is CASTGQGVTEAFF. CDR3 bases: TGTGCCAGTACCGGACAGGGGGTCACTGAAGCTTTCTTT. Full variable domain (missing parts from reference TRBV19 and TRBJ1-1): DGGITQSPKYLFRKEGQNVTLSCEQNLNHDAMYWYRQDPGQGLRLIYYSQIVNDFQKGDIAEGYSVSREKKESFPLTVTSAQKNPTAFYLCASTGQGVTEAFFGQGTRLTVV.

The chain couples TRBV2 to TRBJ1-2; TRBD1 matches 7 bases. The CDR3 runs 14 residues. Germline lookup yields CDR1 SNHLY and CDR2 FYNNEI. The junction had 9 bases not matched to a gene; V was cut back by 8 bases and J by 3 bases. The CDR3 sequence is CASQSTGQDYGYTF. The CDR3 DNA reads TGTGCCAGCCAATCGACAGGACAGGACTATGGCTACACCTTC.

The chain couples TRBV29-1 to TRBJ2-7; 9 bases agree with TRBD1. CDR1 and CDR2 (germline): SQVTM, ANQGSEA. The CDR3 totals 13 residues. Losses at the gene ends were 7 bases for V and 3 bases for J; bases not matched to a gene: 7. CDR3 DNA sequence: TGCAGCGCGGTTCCGGGACAGGGCTACGAGCAGTACTTC. The encoded protein is CSAVPGQGYEQYF.

The chain uses TRBV19 and TRBJ2-5, with TRBD1 as a possible D gene (6 bases). In germline, CDR1 is LNHDA, CDR2 SQIVND (reference sequence). V gave up 3 bases and J gave up 7 bases, with 21 bases separating them. The CDR3 spans 16 residues. The CDR3 loop reads CASSMGDRTSDGTQYF. In nucleotides, the CDR3 is TGTGCCAGTAGTATGGGAGACAGGACCTCAGATGGGACCCAGTACTTC.

The chain employs TRBV7-2 and TRBJ1-1; 7 bases are a match to TRBD1. Germline V gene lookup returns CDR1 SGHTA and CDR2 FQGNSA. V lost 5 bases to trimming and J lost 3 bases; unmatched junction nucleotides: 6. This CDR3 has 14 amino acids. DNA of the CDR3: TGTGCCAGCAGCCGACAGGGTGGGGACACTGAAGCTTTCTTT. This sequence encodes CASSRQGGDTEAFF.

The chain is built from TRBV6-5 and TRBJ2-4; 7 bases are shared with TRBD1. The CDR3 consists of 12 residues. J was trimmed by 11 bases and V by 5 bases; bases with no gene match: 6. The V gene's germline CDR1 is MNHEY and CDR2 SVGAGI. The CDR3 reads CASSAGTAFQYF. CDR3 nucleotides: TGTGCCAGCAGTGCCGGGACAGCCTTTCAGTACTTC.

The chain has TRBV6-5 and TRBJ2-7, with D possibly matching TRBD2 (6 bases). V lost 7 bases and J 4 bases, leaving 14 bases between the germline ends. The CDR3 extends over 13 amino acids. CDR1 is MNHEY and CDR2 is SVGAGI in the germline V gene. The CDR3 spells CASTGSGSYEQYF. Written as DNA, the CDR3 is TGTGCCAGCACCGGGAGTGGGTCGTACGAGCAGTACTTC.

The chain links TRBV9 to TRBJ2-3; 8 bases match TRBD1. Germline loops: CDR1 SGDLS, CDR2 YYNGEE. The CDR3 length is 16 residues. V gave up 4 bases and J gave up 2 bases; unmatched junction bases: 9. Written as DNA, the CDR3 is TGTGCCAGCAGCTCCCAGACAGGGGCGCTCACAGATACGCAGTATTTT. Protein sequence: CASSSQTGALTDTQYF.

The chain is built from TRBV29-1 and TRBJ2-7; D uncertain. The germline CDR1 and CDR2 sequences are SQVTM and ANQGSEA. The CDR3 loop spans 13 amino acids. Trimming removed 4 bases at V and 0 bases at J, with 10 bases between. The CDR3, as DNA: TGCAGCGTTGGAGGCCGGAACTCCTACGAGCAGTACTTC. Translating it yields CSVGGRNSYEQYF.

The chain links TRBV7-9 to TRBJ2-7, with TRBD2 matching over 13 bases. CDR1 SEHNR and CDR2 FQNEAQ come from the germline V gene (reference sequence). Losses at the gene ends were 4 bases for V and 4 bases for J; bases not matched to a gene: 13. This CDR3 has 18 amino acids. The CDR3 loop reads CASSSSGTSGIIVYEQYF. Here the CDR3 DNA reads TGTGCCAGCAGCTCCTCCGGGACTAGCGGGATAATCGTATACGAGCAGTACTTC. Supplemented by reference TRBV7-9 and TRBJ2-7, the full variable domain reads DTGVSQNPRHKITKRGQNVTFRCDPISEHNRLYWYRQTLGQGPEFLTYFQNEAQLEKSRLLSDRFSAERPKGSFSTLEIQRTEQGDSAMYLCASSSSGTSGIIVYEQYFGPGTRLTVT.

This clone has a handful of counts. The chain couples TRBV5-1 to TRBJ2-2, with 13 nucleotides matching TRBD2. Trimming at V came to 3 bases and at J to 6 bases, leaving 11 bases not matched to a gene. CDR3 length: 18 residues. Germline loops: CDR1 SGHRS, CDR2 YFSETQ. The CDR3 reads CASSWGLAGTGSAGELFF. The DNA of the CDR3 is TGCGCCAGCAGCTGGGGACTAGCGGGAACTGGTTCGGCCGGGGAGCTGTTTTTT.

The gene calls are TRBV29-1 and TRBJ1-2; possibly TRBD1 for D (5 bases). The CDR3 sequence is 12 residues long. Germline CDR1 reads SQVTM; CDR2 reads ANQGSEA. V was pared by 4 bases and J by 8 bases, with 14 bases between. The CDR3 DNA sequence: TGCAGCGTTGTAAGGGGCGCGTGGGGCTACACCTTC. Amino acid sequence: CSVVRGAWGYTF.

This clone was seen once. V usage is TRBV18 and J usage is TRBJ2-1, with 8 positions matching TRBD1. After removal of 0 bases from V and 10 bases from J, the junction contained 5 bases not matched to a gene. Looked up from germline, CDR1 is KGHSH and CDR2 is LQKENI. There are 14 residues in the CDR3. The CDR3 nucleotides read TGTGCCAGCTCACCACCTTCAGGGGGCAGGGAGCAGTTCTTC. This sequence encodes CASSPPSGGREQFF.

The chain joins TRBV6-5 to TRBJ1-4, with TRBD1 as a possible D gene (6 bases). The CDR3 contains 15 residues. V lost 2 bases and J 4 bases, leaving 11 bases between the germline ends. In germline, CDR1 is MNHEY, CDR2 SVGAGI. Here the CDR3 DNA reads TGTGCCAGCAGTTACCCGACAGGAGGTAATGAAAAACTGTTTTTT. Translated: CASSYPTGGNEKLFF.

The chain has TRBV6-5 and TRBJ2-7, with D possibly matching TRBD2 (5 bases). Germline-derived CDR1 and CDR2 are MNHEY and SVGAGI. V lost 0 bases and J lost 7, with 13 bases in between. This CDR3 region has 14 residues. CDR3 bases: TGTGCCAGCAGTTACTCGCGCGGGTTCTGGGAGCAGTACTTC. It is translated as CASSYSRGFWEQYF.

The rearrangement uses TRBV11-2 and TRBJ1-3; a weak D match, TRBD1 (6 bases). The V end was cut by 2 bases, the J end by 6 bases, with 14 bases between. CDR1 is SGHAT, CDR2 FQNNGV, per germline. This CDR3 spans 15 amino acids. The CDR3 DNA reads TGTGCCAGCAGCTTAATGCAGGGGCTTGAAAACACCATATATTTT. The encoded protein is CASSLMQGLENTIYF.